What follows is one T cell receptor beta chain and its context. Antigen specificity is unknown. One end of the junction is discordant with germline, which a read error may explain. Clones were sequenced by immunoSEQ multiplex PCR, and TCRdb holds only the in-frame ones, with some missing. The table records about 54,000 clones, roughly four fifths of them present only once. Germline lookup yields CDR1 MDHEN and CDR2 SYDVKM. The CDR3 contains 12 residues. This sample was taken from a study of OX40 agonist ivuxolimab in advanced cancers. Study-level background: Ivuxolimab was delivered to patients intravenously every 2 weeks at doses spanning 0.01 to 10 mg/kg. Subjects had a mean age of approximately 60 years, with a range of roughly 20 to 79; around 84% were male.

Points from the study as a whole: Compared with CD4+, CD8+ T cells on average had more expanded clones. Expanded peripheral T cells had an undetermined antigen specificity.

The specimen was CD4+ or CD8+ T cells sorted from blood, collected in a trial of the OX40 agonist ivuxolimab. The receptor was isolated from an adult with an advanced solid tumor such as melanoma, head and neck, liver or kidney cancer. The rearrangement links TRBV28 to TRBJ2-1; D is perhaps TRBD1 or TRBD2 (5 bases each). The CDR3, as DNA: TGTGCCAGCAGCTCCTCCTGGTGGGGGATGCTCTTC. Translation: CASSSSWWGMLF.